This note documents a single TCR beta chain sequence. The antigen is undetermined. The data belong to a study of Tregs in tolerant kidney transplant recipients. Findings of the study overall: Biological reproducibility was not directly addressed in this study. Donor-specific Treg expansion exceeded global Treg expansion in tolerant patients, suggesting antigen drive. The most relevant donor-specific Treg TCRbeta repertoire apparently came from expansion with activated donor B cells. Nucleotide sequences could not be compared across some patients' samples due to primer changes.

Germline lookup yields CDR1 MNHNY and CDR2 SVGAGI (reference sequence). With 0 bases removed from V and 3 bases from J, the gap between germline ends came to 9 bases. The CDR3 is 14 amino acids. Some clones are missing from TCRdb's copy, which holds only in-frame ones; the method was immunoSEQ multiplex PCR. The sample yields around 78,000 clones, under 95% seen once. The TCR comes from a human donor who received a combined kidney and bone marrow transplant. This material consisted of Tregs from blood, taken before the transplant. The rearrangement uses TRBV6-6 and TRBJ2-7, with a weak D call TRBD1 (5 bases). The CDR3, as DNA: TGTGCCAGCAGTTACTCCGGACAAGACTACGAGCAGTACTTC. Translation: CASSYSGQDYEQYF.